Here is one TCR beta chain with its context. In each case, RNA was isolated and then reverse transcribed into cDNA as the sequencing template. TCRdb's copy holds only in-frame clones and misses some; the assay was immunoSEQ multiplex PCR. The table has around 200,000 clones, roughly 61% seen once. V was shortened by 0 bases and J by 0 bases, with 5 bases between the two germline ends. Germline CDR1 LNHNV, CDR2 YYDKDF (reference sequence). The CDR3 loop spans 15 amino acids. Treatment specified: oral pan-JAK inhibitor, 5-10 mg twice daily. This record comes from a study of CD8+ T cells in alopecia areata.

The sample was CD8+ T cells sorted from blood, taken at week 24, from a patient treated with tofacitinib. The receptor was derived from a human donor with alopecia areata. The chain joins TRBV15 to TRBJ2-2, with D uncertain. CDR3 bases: TGTGCCACCAGCAGAGAGGTACCGAACACCGGGGAGCTGTTTTTT. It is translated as CATSREVPNTGELFF.